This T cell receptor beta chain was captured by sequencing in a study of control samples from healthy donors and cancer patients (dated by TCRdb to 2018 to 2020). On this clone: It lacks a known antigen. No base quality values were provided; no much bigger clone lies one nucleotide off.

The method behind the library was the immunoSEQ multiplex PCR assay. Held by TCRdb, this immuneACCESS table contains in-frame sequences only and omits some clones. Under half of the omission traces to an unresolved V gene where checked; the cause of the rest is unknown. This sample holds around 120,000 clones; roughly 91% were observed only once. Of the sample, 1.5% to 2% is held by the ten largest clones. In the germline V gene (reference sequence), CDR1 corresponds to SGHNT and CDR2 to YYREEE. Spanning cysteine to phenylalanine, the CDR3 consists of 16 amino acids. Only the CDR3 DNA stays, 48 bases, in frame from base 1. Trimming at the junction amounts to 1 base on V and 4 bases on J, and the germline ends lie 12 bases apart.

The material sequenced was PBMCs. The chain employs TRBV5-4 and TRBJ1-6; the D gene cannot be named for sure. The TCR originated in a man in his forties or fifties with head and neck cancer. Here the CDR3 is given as CASSLRRVTYNSPLHF. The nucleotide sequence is TGTGCCAGCAGCTTGAGAAGGGTTACGTATAATTCACCCCTCCACTTT.